This T cell receptor beta chain was observed in a study of cytotoxic CD8 clonotypes in ibrutinib-treated CLL. General study results and limits: Baseline clonality, higher than in age-matched healthy donors, tracked circulating CD8+ T-cell counts.

This clone was detected a few times. The antigen is not known. The sequencing depth, 1 in 200,000 to 1 in 1 million T cells, was the target. Clones were read by immunoSEQ multiplex PCR, and TCRdb kept only the in-frame ones, dropping some. The sample includes fewer than 400,000 clones, about 64% of them seen just once. V dropped 6 bases and J dropped 0 bases, with 8 bases sitting between them. The CDR3 contains 14 residues. The germline CDR1 and CDR2 sequences are ENHRY and SYGVKD. This sequence was found in a human donor with chronic lymphocytic leukemia. This specimen was PBMCs, taken after 36 months of ibrutinib treatment. The genes are TRBV10-3 and TRBJ1-4, with D possibly TRBD1 on 5 matching bases. This CDR3 is CAISEGATNEKLFF. The CDR3 DNA follows: TGTGCCATCAGCGAAGGGGCAACTAATGAAAAACTGTTTTTT.